This T cell receptor (beta chain) was identified during a study of vaccination effects on CD4 cells after COVID-19. Overall study: Two convalescent patients were sampled 16 days and one week before vaccination.

Findings and caveats of the study: For convalescents, most of the spike-reactive clones seen post-vaccine were new vaccine-induced clones. Missing from the study were early post-infection timepoints, and its convalescent patients were few. Clonal contraction was marked in infection- and vaccine-induced clones late after vaccination.

Following culture for around 10 days, CD4+ T cells were isolated. The V gene lost 2 bases and the J gene lost 2 bases, with 14 bases spanning the gap. Per germline, CDR1 LGHNT and CDR2 FRNRAP. CDR3 length equals 16 residues. TCRdb keeps only in-frame clones here, not all; method: immunoSEQ multiplex PCR. The top ten clones hold less than 25% of a sample with tens of thousands of clones, about 72% of them seen once. This clone was picked up a small number of times. Antigen unknown. The sequences come from CD4+ T cells from PBMCs cultured without peptide, collected before COVID-19 vaccination. This receptor was obtained from a human donor who had a prior SARS-CoV-2 infection. The chain joins TRBV12-5 to TRBJ2-3; TRBD2 might be the D (5 bases). CDR3 sequence: CASGLLGPAVTDTQYF. The CDR3 DNA sequence: TGTGCTAGTGGTTTGTTGGGCCCAGCGGTCACAGATACGCAGTATTTT.